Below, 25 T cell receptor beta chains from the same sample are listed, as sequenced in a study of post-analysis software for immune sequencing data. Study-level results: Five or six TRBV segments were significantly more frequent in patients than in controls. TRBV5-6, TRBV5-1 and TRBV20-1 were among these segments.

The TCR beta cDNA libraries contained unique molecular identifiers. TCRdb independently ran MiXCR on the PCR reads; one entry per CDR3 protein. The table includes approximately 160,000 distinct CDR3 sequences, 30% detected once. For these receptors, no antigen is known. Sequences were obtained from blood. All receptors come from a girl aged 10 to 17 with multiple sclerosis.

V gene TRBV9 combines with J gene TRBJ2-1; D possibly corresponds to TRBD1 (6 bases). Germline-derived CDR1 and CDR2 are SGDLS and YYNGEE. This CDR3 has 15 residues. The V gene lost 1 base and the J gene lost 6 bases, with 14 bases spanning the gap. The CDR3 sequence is CASSVYQGKGNEQFF. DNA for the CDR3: TGTGCCAGCAGCGTATATCAGGGGAAAGGCAATGAGCAGTTCTTC.

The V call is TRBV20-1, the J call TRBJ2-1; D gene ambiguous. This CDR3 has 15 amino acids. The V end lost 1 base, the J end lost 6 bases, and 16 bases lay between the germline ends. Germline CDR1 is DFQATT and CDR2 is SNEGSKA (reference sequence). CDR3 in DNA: TGCAGTGCTAGAGTAGGGCCGGTGCCCTGCAATGAGCAGTTCTTC. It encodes CSARVGPVPCNEQFF.

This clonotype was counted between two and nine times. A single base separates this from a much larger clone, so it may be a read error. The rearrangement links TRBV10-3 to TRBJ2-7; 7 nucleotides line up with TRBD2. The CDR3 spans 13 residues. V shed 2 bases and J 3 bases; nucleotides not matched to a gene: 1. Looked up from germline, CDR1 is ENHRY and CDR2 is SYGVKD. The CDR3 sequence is CAISEGLGYEQYF. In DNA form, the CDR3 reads TGTGCCATCAGTGAGGGACTAGGCTACGAGCAGTACTTC.

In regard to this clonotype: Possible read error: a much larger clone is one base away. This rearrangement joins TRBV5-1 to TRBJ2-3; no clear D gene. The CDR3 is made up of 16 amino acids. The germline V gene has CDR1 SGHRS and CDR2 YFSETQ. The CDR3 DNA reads TGCGCCAGCAGCCCAGGACCAGGCTTGGGCACAGATGCGCAGTATTTT. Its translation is CASSPGPGLGTDAQYF.

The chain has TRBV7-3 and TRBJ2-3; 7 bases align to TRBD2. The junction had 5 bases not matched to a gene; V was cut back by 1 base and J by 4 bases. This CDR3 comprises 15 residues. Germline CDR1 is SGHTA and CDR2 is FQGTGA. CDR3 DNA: TGTGCCAGCAGCTTAAGCGGGAGCCCGCCAGATACGCAGTATTTT. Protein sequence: CASSLSGSPPDTQYF. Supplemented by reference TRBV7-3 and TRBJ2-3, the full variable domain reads GAGVSQTPSNKVTEKGKYVELRCDPISGHTALYWYRQSLGQGPEFLIYFQGTGAADDSGLPNDRFFAVRPEGSVSTLKIQRTERGDSAVYLCASSLSGSPPDTQYFGPGTRLTVL.

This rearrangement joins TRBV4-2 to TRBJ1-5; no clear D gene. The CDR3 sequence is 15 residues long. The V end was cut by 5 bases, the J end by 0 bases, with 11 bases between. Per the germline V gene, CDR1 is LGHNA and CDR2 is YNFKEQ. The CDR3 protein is CASSSEEDSNQPQHF. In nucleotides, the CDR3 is TGTGCCAGCAGCTCAGAGGAGGATAGCAATCAGCCCCAGCATTTT.

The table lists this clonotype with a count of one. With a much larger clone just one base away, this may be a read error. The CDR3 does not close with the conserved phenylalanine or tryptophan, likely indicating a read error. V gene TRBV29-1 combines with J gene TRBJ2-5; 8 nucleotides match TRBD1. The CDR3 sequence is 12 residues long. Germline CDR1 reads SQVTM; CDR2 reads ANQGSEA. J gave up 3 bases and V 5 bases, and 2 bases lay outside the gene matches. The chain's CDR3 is CSVMTGEETQYV. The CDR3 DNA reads TGCAGCGTTATGACAGGGGAAGAGACCCAGTACGTC.

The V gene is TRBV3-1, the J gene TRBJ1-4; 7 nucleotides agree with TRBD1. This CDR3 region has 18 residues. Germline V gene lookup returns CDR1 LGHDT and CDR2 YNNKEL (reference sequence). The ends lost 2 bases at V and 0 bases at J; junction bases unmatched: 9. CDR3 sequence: CASSQPSGQISTNEKLFF. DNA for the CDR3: TGTGCCAGCAGCCAACCCTCGGGACAGATATCAACTAATGAAAAACTGTTTTTT.

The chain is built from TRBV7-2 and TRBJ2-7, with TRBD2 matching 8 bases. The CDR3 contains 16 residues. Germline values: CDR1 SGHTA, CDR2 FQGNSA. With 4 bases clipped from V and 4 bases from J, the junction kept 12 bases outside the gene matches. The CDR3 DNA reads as TGTGCCAGCAGCTCTCAAGGGAGCGGGAGAGGGTACGAGCAGTACTTC. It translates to CASSSQGSGRGYEQYF.

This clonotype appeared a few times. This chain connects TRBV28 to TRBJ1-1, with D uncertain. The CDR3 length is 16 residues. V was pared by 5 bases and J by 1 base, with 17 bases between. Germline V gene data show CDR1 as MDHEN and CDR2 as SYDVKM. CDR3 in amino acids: CASSPPSWGGNTEAFF. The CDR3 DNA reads TGTGCCAGCAGTCCACCGTCGTGGGGTGGGAACACTGAAGCTTTCTTT.

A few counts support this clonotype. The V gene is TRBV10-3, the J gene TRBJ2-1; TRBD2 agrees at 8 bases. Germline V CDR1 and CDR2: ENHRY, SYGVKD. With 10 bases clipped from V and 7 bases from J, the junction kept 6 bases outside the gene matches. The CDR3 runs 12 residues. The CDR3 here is CATGTSRNEQFF. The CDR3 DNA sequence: TGTGCCACTGGGACTAGTCGAAATGAGCAGTTCTTC.

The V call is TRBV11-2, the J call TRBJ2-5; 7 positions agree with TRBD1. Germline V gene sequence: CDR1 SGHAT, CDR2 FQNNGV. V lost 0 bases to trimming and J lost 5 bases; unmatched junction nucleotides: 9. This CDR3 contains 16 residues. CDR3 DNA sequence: TGTGCCAGCAGCTTAGAGATTTGGACAGGCTGGGAGACCCAGTACTTC. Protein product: CASSLEIWTGWETQYF. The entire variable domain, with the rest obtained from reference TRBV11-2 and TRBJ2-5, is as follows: EAGVAQSPRYKIIEKRQSVAFWCNPISGHATLYWYQQILGQGPKLLIQFQNNGVVDDSQLPKDRFSAERLKGVDSTLKIQPAKLEDSAVYLCASSLEIWTGWETQYFGPGTRLLVL.

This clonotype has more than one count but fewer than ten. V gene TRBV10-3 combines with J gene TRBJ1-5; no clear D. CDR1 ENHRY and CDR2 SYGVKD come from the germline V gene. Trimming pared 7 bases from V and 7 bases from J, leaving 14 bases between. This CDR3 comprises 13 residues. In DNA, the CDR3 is TGTGCCATCACCCCGGACGGTGAACAGCCCCAGCATTTT. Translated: CAITPDGEQPQHF.

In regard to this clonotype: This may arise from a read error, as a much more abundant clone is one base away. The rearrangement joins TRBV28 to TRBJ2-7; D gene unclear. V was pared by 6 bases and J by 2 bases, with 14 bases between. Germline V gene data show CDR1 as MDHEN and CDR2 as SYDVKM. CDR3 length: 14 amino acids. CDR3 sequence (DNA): TGTGCCAGCAGACGCATCGGGCCTACCTACGAGCAGTACTTC. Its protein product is CASRRIGPTYEQYF.

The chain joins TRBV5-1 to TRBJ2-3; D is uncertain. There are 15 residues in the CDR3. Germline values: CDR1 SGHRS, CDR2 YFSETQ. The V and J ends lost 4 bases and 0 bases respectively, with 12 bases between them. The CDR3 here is CASSEDLGSTDTQYF. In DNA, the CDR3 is TGCGCCAGCAGCGAGGACCTCGGGAGCACAGATACGCAGTATTTT.

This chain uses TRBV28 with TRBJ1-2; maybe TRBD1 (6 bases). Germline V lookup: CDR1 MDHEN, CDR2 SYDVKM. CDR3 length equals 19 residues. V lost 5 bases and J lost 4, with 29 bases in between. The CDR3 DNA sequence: TGTGCCAGCAGTCTATTCCGGGGGCCGAAACAACCTTCTCTCTATGGCTACACCTTC. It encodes CASSLFRGPKQPSLYGYTF.

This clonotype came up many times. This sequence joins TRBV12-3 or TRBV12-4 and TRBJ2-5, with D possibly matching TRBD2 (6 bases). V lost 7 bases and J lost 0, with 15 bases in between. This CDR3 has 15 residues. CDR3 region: CASNRRVADQETQYF. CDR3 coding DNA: TGTGCCAGCAACCGGAGGGTAGCGGACCAAGAGACCCAGTACTTC.

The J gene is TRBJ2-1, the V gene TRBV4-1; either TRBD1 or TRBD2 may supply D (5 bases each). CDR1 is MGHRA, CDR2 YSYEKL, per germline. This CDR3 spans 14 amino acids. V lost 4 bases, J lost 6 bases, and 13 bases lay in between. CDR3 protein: CASSPGASPNEQFF. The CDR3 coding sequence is TGCGCCAGCAGCCCCGGGGCCAGCCCCAATGAGCAGTTCTTC.

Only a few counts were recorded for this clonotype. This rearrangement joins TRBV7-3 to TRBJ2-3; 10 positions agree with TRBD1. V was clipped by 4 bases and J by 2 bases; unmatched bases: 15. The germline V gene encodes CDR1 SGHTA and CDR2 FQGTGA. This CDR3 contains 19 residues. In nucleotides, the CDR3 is TGTGCCAGCAGCTCCGTCCCGGGACAGGGGAGAAGTCTCACAGATACGCAGTATTTT. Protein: CASSSVPGQGRSLTDTQYF.

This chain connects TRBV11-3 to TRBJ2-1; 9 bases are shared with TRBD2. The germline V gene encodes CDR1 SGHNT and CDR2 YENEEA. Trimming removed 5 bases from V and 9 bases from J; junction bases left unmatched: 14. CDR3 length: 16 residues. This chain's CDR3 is CASSRPSAGGPSEQFF. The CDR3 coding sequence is TGTGCCAGCAGCCGTCCTTCCGCGGGGGGGCCTAGTGAGCAGTTCTTC.

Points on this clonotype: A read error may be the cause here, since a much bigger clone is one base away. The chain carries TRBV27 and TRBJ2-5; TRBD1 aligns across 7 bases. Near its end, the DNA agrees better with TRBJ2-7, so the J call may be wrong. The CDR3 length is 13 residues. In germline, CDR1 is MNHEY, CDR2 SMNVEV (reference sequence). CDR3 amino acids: CASSLTGDHEQYF. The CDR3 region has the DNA TGTGCCAGCAGTTTAACAGGGGACCACGAGCAGTACTTC.

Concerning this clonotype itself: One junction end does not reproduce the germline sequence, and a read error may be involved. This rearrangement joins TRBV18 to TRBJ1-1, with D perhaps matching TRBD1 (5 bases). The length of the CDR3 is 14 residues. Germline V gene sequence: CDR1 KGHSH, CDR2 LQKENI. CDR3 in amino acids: CASSPTGVNTGAFF. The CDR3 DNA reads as TGTGCCAGCTCCCCAACAGGCGTGAACACTGGAGCTTTCTTT.

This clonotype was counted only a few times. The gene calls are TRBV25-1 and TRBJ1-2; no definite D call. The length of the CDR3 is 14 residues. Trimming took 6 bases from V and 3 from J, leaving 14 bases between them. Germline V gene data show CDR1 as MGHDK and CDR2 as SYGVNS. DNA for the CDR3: TGTGCCAGCAGCAAAACGGCCGGTGACTATGGCTACACCTTC. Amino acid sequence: CASSKTAGDYGYTF.

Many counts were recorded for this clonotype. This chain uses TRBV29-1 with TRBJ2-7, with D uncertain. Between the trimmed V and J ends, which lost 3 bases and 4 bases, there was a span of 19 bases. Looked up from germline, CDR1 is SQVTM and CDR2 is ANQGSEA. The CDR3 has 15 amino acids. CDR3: CSVDGFGTVSYEQYF. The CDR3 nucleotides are TGCAGCGTTGACGGTTTCGGCACGGTCTCGTACGAGCAGTACTTC.

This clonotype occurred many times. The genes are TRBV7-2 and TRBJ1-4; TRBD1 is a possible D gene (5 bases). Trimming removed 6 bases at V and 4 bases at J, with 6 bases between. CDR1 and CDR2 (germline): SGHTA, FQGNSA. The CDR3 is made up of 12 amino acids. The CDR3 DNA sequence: TGTGCCAGCAGGACAGATAATGAAAAACTGTTTTTT. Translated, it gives CASRTDNEKLFF.